The 20 T cell receptor beta chains below come from one sample, sequenced in a study of blood T cell repertoires in COVID-19. Sequencing used immunoSEQ multiplex PCR; TCRdb keeps in-frame clones, though not all of them. Among about 80,000 clones listed, about four fifths were seen once. Sample: peripheral blood. The receptors originated from a human donor in a cohort sampled during active COVID-19.

Judged by abundance, this clone is medium-sized. The rearrangement links TRBV7-9 to TRBJ2-3; D possibly corresponds to TRBD2 (5 bases). The germline V gene has CDR1 SEHNR and CDR2 FQNEAQ (reference sequence). The CDR3 length is 12 residues. V was cut by 11 bases and J by 0 bases, with 9 bases left in between. As DNA, the CDR3 is TGTGCCTCCGGGGAAAGCACAGATACGCAGTATTTT. Translation gives CASGESTDTQYF.

This clone was observed a few times. The chain recombines TRBV4-2 with TRBJ2-2; D possibly corresponds to TRBD1 (6 bases). The CDR3 covers 16 residues. Germline lookup yields CDR1 LGHNA and CDR2 YNFKEQ. Trimming removed 4 bases from V and 2 bases from J, with 14 bases in between. The CDR3 region is CASSPGQPGNTGELFF. CDR3 bases: TGTGCCAGCAGCCCTGGACAGCCAGGAAACACCGGGGAGCTGTTTTTT.

The gene calls are TRBV12-5 and TRBJ1-4, with unresolved D. Trimming removed 0 bases from V and 16 bases from J, with 12 bases in between. The CDR3 totals 12 residues. Germline loops: CDR1 LGHNT, CDR2 FRNRAP. The CDR3 nucleotides are TGTGCTAGTGGTTTGGTACCCGGGTCTCGGTTTTTT. It specifies CASGLVPGSRFF.

This chain uses TRBV19 with TRBJ2-7; D perhaps matches TRBD1 (5 bases). Germline CDR1 is LNHDA and CDR2 is SQIVND (reference sequence). With 2 bases removed from V and 1 base from J, the gap between germline ends came to 9 bases. The CDR3 consists of 14 residues. The CDR3 nucleotides read TGTGCCAGTAGTATAATGCAGGGATCCTACGAGCAGTACTTC. Its translation: CASSIMQGSYEQYF.

The chain employs TRBV7-2 and TRBJ2-7; TRBD1 agrees at 9 bases. Germline V CDR1 and CDR2: SGHTA, FQGNSA. This CDR3 is built from 14 residues. The J segment lost 1 base and the V segment lost 4 bases, leaving 2 bases of the junction unmatched. In DNA form, the CDR3 reads TGTGCCAGCAGCTCGACAGGGGGGTCCTACGAGCAGTACTTC. Translated: CASSSTGGSYEQYF.

The gene calls are TRBV13 and TRBJ2-3, with 10 bases that match TRBD1. V was clipped by 6 bases and J by 0 bases; unmatched bases: 3. In germline, CDR1 is PRHDT, CDR2 FYEKMQ (reference sequence). The CDR3 has 15 residues. CDR3 loop: CASSTDRGSTDTQYF. The CDR3 DNA reads TGTGCCAGCAGTACGGACAGGGGGAGCACAGATACGCAGTATTTT.

There are a few counts of this clone. This sequence joins TRBV19 and TRBJ1-1; TRBD1 agrees at 8 bases. The CDR3 spans 14 residues. Looked up from germline, CDR1 is LNHDA and CDR2 is SQIVND (reference sequence). Unmatched junction bases numbered 7, after V lost 5 bases and J lost 5 bases. Written as DNA, the CDR3 is TGTGCCAGTAGTCCCCGGACAGGGCAGACTGAAGCTTTCTTT. It is translated as CASSPRTGQTEAFF.

This chain connects TRBV11-3 to TRBJ1-6; 7 bases line up with TRBD1. V dropped 5 bases and J dropped 5; count of bases not matched to a gene: 6. CDR1 SGHNT and CDR2 YENEEA come from the germline V gene. CDR3 length: 15 amino acids. The CDR3 nucleotides read TGTGCCAGCAGCATGGAGGACAGGAATAATTCACCCCTCCACTTT. It yields the protein CASSMEDRNNSPLHF.

The V call is TRBV5-1, the J call TRBJ2-2, with D tentatively TRBD1 (5 bases). CDR1 is SGHRS, CDR2 YFSETQ, per germline. Between the trimmed V and J ends, which lost 4 bases and 0 bases, there was a span of 10 bases. This CDR3 contains 15 residues. The CDR3 region is CASSPTTANTGELFF. The CDR3 DNA follows: TGCGCCAGCAGCCCGACGACAGCGAACACCGGGGAGCTGTTTTTT.

The CDR3 loop is CASSSQGGGTGRADTQYF. In DNA, the CDR3 is TGTGCCAGCAGTTCCCAGGGGGGTGGGACAGGCCGGGCAGATACGCAGTATTTT. V gene TRBV28 combines with J gene TRBJ2-3; 8 bases align to TRBD1. J lost 4 bases, V lost 4 bases, and 16 bases had no gene match. The CDR3 contains 18 residues. Germline-derived CDR1 and CDR2 are MDHEN and SYDVKM.

CDR3 region: CASSLGGTATDEKLFF. CDR3 in DNA: TGTGCCAGCAGCTTAGGAGGGACAGCTACGGATGAAAAACTGTTTTTT. The chain is built from TRBV11-2 and TRBJ1-4; TRBD1 aligns across 7 bases. Germline V CDR1 and CDR2: SGHAT, FQNNGV. The CDR3 contains 16 residues. Losses at the gene ends were 1 base for V and 6 bases for J; bases not matched to a gene: 8.

The V call is TRBV5-1, the J call TRBJ1-2; D is perhaps TRBD1 (6 bases). Trimming removed 4 bases at V and 4 bases at J, with 14 bases between. From germline, CDR1 is SGHRS and CDR2 YFSETQ. The CDR3 runs to 14 residues. CDR3 bases: TGCGCCAGCAGCGATTCCGGACAGTTCTATGGCTACACCTTC. Translation gives CASSDSGQFYGYTF.

This sequence joins TRBV19 and TRBJ2-3; maybe TRBD2 (5 bases). The germline V and J ends were trimmed by 2 bases and 1 base, with 7 bases remaining between them. CDR1 and CDR2 (germline): LNHDA, SQIVND (reference sequence). CDR3 length: 14 amino acids. CDR3 residues: CASSISGGTDTQYF. In DNA, the CDR3 is TGTGCCAGTAGTATAAGCGGTGGCACAGATACGCAGTATTTT.

This clone came up a few times. The chain has TRBV6-5 and TRBJ2-6, with TRBD2 as a possible D gene (5 bases). The CDR3 is made up of 15 amino acids. V was clipped by 6 bases and J by 2 bases, with 11 bases between them. The germline V gene has CDR1 MNHEY and CDR2 SVGAGI. The CDR3 loop is CASRVIGAGANVLTF. The CDR3 DNA sequence: TGTGCCAGCAGGGTGATCGGGGCTGGGGCCAACGTCCTGACTTTC.

V gene TRBV5-1 combines with J gene TRBJ2-1; TRBD1 agrees at 10 bases. V lost 4 bases to trimming and J lost 10 bases; unmatched junction nucleotides: 11. Germline values: CDR1 SGHRS, CDR2 YFSETQ. This CDR3 has 15 amino acids. The CDR3 spells CASSLDRGPTGEQFF. In nucleotides, the CDR3 is TGCGCCAGCAGCCTCGACAGGGGGCCAACAGGGGAGCAGTTCTTC.

The chain joins TRBV4-1 to TRBJ2-1, with TRBD2 as a possible D gene (6 bases). The germline V gene has CDR1 MGHRA and CDR2 YSYEKL. The CDR3 has 16 amino acids. Trimming shortened V by 0 bases and J by 3 bases, and 12 bases separated the two germline ends. The CDR3 region is CASSQDGGRIYNEQFF. For the CDR3, the DNA is TGCGCCAGCAGCCAAGATGGAGGGAGGATCTACAATGAGCAGTTCTTC.

The chain uses TRBV12-5 and TRBJ2-5; weak D call: TRBD2 (5 bases). V shed 0 bases and J shed 3 bases, with 8 bases lying between them. CDR1 is LGHNT and CDR2 is FRNRAP in the germline V gene. The CDR3 contains 14 residues. CDR3 loop: CASGLVRGEETQYF. DNA for the CDR3: TGTGCTAGTGGTTTGGTACGGGGAGAAGAGACCCAGTACTTC.

The chain joins TRBV19 to TRBJ2-7; 12 bases fit TRBD1. V trimming: 5 bases; J trimming: 5 bases; junction bases outside the gene matches: 7. Germline lookup yields CDR1 LNHDA and CDR2 SQIVND (reference sequence). The CDR3 covers 15 residues. CDR3 residues: CASSFSGTGGDEQYF. CDR3 DNA: TGTGCCAGTAGTTTTTCCGGGACAGGGGGCGACGAGCAGTACTTC.

V and J are TRBV21-1 and TRBJ1-2; TRBD1, the D gene given by the table, was not confirmed from the DNA. TRBV21-1 is assigned pseudogene status. The CDR3 is 15 amino acids. The CDR3 here is CASSAGQEANYGYTF. The CDR3 nucleotides read TGTGCCAGCAGCGCTGGACAGGAAGCTAACTATGGCTACACCTTC.

The chain joins TRBV5-8 to TRBJ2-6; the match to TRBD1 covers 7 bases. There are 17 residues in the CDR3. The V and J ends lost 2 bases and 2 bases, in that order; junction bases with no gene match: 7. Germline CDR1 SGHTS, CDR2 YDEGEE. The CDR3 reads CASSFRGSGAGANVLTF. DNA of the CDR3: TGTGCCAGCAGCTTCAGGGGGTCTGGTGCTGGGGCCAACGTCCTGACTTTC.